These T cell receptor beta chains were read from a single sample in a study of T cell changes during pregnancy in multiple sclerosis. Sequencing was performed with immunoSEQ multiplex PCR; in TCRdb, only in-frame clones are kept and a portion is missing. This table has about 100,000 clones, around 93% appearing once. Sequenced here: peripheral blood, sampled before pregnancy. The receptors here all came from a female donor with multiple sclerosis, enrolled in a pregnancy study. Each CDR3 is given with its conserved first and last residue. The D gene is left open where the match is weak. Clone size is shown for a subset of rows, as once, few, many or a class of expanded clone.

clone_size	d_call	v_call	j_call	cdr3_length	cdr3_nt	cdr3_aa
.	.	TRBV6-1	TRBJ1-5	15	TGTGCCAGCAGTGAACAGGGGCAGGGAAATCAGCCCCAGCATTTT	CASSEQGQGNQPQHF
.	TRBD1	TRBV5-1	TRBJ2-7	15	TGCGCCAGCAGCCCCAGGACAGGGAACCCCTACGAGCAGTACTTC	CASSPRTGNPYEQYF
once	.	TRBV6-5	TRBJ2-3	11	TGTGCCAGCAGCTATAGCGGTACGCAGTATTTT	CASSYSGTQYF
once	TRBD1	TRBV6-4	TRBJ2-1	17	TGTGCCAGCAGTGCCTCACTTCGACAGGGGGCCTACAATGAGCAGTTCTTC	CASSASLRQGAYNEQFF
many	TRBD2	TRBV7-9	TRBJ2-7	14	TGTGCCAGCAGCTTAGGACTAGCGGCGTACGAGCAGTACTTC	CASSLGLAAYEQYF
.	.	TRBV7-9	TRBJ1-1	14	TGTGCCAGCAGGGTGACTCGGGAGAACACTGAAGCTTTCTTT	CASRVTRENTEAFF
.	TRBD1	TRBV10-3	TRBJ2-2	14	TGTGCCATCAGTAGGACAGGGGGCACCGGGGAGCTGTTTTTT	CAISRTGGTGELFF
few	.	TRBV5-4	TRBJ2-2	15	TGTGCCAGCAGCTTGGAAACGGTGAACACCGGGGAGCTGTTTTTT	CASSLETVNTGELFF
.	TRBD1	TRBV28	TRBJ2-7	17	TGTGCCAGCAGTTTCCCGGCGGACAGGGCGGATCACTACGAGCAGTACTTC	CASSFPADRADHYEQYF
few	TRBD1	TRBV19	TRBJ1-4	11	TGTCTGACAGGGGGCAGGGAAAAACTGTTTTTT	CLTGGREKLFF
.	.	TRBV27	TRBJ1-1	12	TGTGCCAGCAGTTTTCCTACAGGGAAAGCTTTCTTT	CASSFPTGKAFF
.	.	TRBV5-4	TRBJ1-2	15	TGTGCCAGCAGACCAGGCCCCGGGGAGTACTATGGCTACACCTTC	CASRPGPGEYYGYTF
.	.	TRBV6-5	TRBJ2-2	15	TGTGCCAGCAGTTACTCCAGGGTTCCCACCGGGGAGCTGTTTTTT	CASSYSRVPTGELFF
.	.	TRBV15	TRBJ1-1	12	TGTGCCACCAGCCGAGACAGGTTTCTCGCTTTCTTT	CATSRDRFLAFF
once	TRBD2	TRBV6-6	TRBJ2-7	16	TGTGCCAGCAGTCCAGGACTAGCGGGAGTGCTCTACGAGCAGTACTTC	CASSPGLAGVLYEQYF
.	TRBD1	TRBV7-9	TRBJ2-7	13	TGTGCCAGCAGCTTTGACAGGGCCTACGAGCAGTACTTC	CASSFDRAYEQYF
.	TRBD2	TRBV4-1	TRBJ2-1	14	TGCGCCAGCAGAAGACTAGCGGGAGCGGGCGAGCAGTTCTTC	CASRRLAGAGEQFF
.	.	TRBV7-8	TRBJ2-5	13	TGTGCCAGCAGCTATAGTTGGCGGGAGACCCAGTACTTC	CASSYSWRETQYF
.	.	TRBV29-1	TRBJ1-4	11	TGCAGCGCGGGGGCTAATGAAAAACTGTTTTTT	CSAGANEKLFF
.	.	TRBV7-9	TRBJ2-2	14	TGTGCCAGCAGGGACAGTCTGAACACCGGGGAGCTGTTTTTT	CASRDSLNTGELFF
.	.	TRBV5-1	TRBJ2-3	13	TGCGCCAGCAGCTTGGATCCCCGGGATACGCAGTATTTT	CASSLDPRDTQYF
once	.	TRBV5-1	TRBJ1-3	15	TGCGCCAGCAGCGGGAGTAGTCCTCCTGGAAACACCATATATTTT	CASSGSSPPGNTIYF
once	TRBD1	TRBV27	TRBJ1-5	16	TGTGCCAGCAGTCCCGGACAGGGGTATAGCAATCAGCCCCAGCATTTT	CASSPGQGYSNQPQHF